The 2 T cell receptor beta chains below come from one sample, sequenced in a study of cytomegalovirus exposure and HLA in healthy donors. The PCR made use of 60 Vbeta and 13 Jbeta primers. This table comes from immunoSEQ multiplex PCR, and its TCRdb copy is limited to in-frame clones, with some not included. The table records tens of thousands of clones, roughly 80% of them present only once. Sample: PBMCs. The source of these receptors is a man aged 40-55 years in good health and CMV-seronegative.

This chain connects TRBV7-8 to TRBJ2-2; D not certain. V was pared by 8 bases and J by 4 bases, with 5 bases between. This CDR3 region has 11 residues. Germline V gene lookup returns CDR1 SGHVS and CDR2 FQNEAQ. The CDR3 protein is CASGGTGELFF. The CDR3 nucleotides are TGTGCCAGCGGCGGCACCGGGGAGCTGTTTTTT.

V is TRBV4-2 and J is TRBJ1-5; 7 nucleotides agree with TRBD1. The trim removed 0 bases at V and 7 bases at J, leaving 6 bases unmatched. Per the germline V gene, CDR1 is LGHNA and CDR2 is YNFKEQ. This CDR3 has 15 residues. This chain's CDR3 is CASSQDRGSHQPQHF. As DNA, the CDR3 is TGTGCCAGCAGCCAAGACAGGGGGTCCCACCAGCCCCAGCATTTT.